The 18 T cell receptor beta chains below were found in one sample sequenced in a study of cytomegalovirus exposure and HLA in healthy donors. The study ran its PCR with 60 Vbeta and 13 Jbeta primers. The assay was immunoSEQ multiplex PCR, and TCRdb's table has in-frame clones only and misses some. This table holds about 110,000 clones, nearly 70% found once. What was sequenced was PBMCs. These receptors all come from a woman in her 70s in good health and CMV-seropositive.

The genes are TRBV6-5 and TRBJ2-2, with D hard to call. Germline CDR1 reads MNHEY; CDR2 reads SVGAGI. The V end lost 4 bases, the J end lost 9 bases, and 18 bases lay between the germline ends. The CDR3 has 15 amino acids. As DNA, the CDR3 is TGTGCCAGCAGTTTAGAGGCTGCACTGGCCCGGGAGCTGTTTTTT. This translates into CASSLEAALARELFF.

The chain carries TRBV30 and TRBJ1-5; D ambiguous. The CDR3 totals 13 residues. V lost 1 base to trimming and J lost 3 bases, with 7 bases between them. Per the germline V gene, CDR1 is GTSNPN and CDR2 is SVGIG (reference sequence). The CDR3 reads CAWSAGDNQPQHF. In DNA form, the CDR3 reads TGTGCCTGGAGTGCCGGAGACAATCAGCCCCAGCATTTT.

DNA of the CDR3: TGTGCCAGCAGCTCTCCCGACAGGGGGACTGGCTACACCTTC. Its translation: CASSSPDRGTGYTF. This chain links TRBV5-5 with TRBJ1-2, with 9 nucleotides matching TRBD1. This CDR3 is 14 amino acids long. The J segment lost 7 bases and the V segment lost 3 bases, leaving 7 bases of the junction unmatched. The germline gives CDR1 SGHKS, CDR2 YYEKEE (reference sequence).

In this sample, this clone turned up once. V usage is TRBV2 and J usage is TRBJ1-6, with D possibly matching TRBD1 (5 bases). V dropped 10 bases and J dropped 6 bases, with 16 bases sitting between them. The CDR3 is 14 amino acids. Germline V gene sequence: CDR1 SNHLY, CDR2 FYNNEI. The CDR3 DNA is TGTGCCACCAACTGGGGCAGAAGTAATTCACCCCTCCACTTT. Protein: CATNWGRSNSPLHF.

The CDR3 is CASRAGLYNSPLHF. The CDR3 region has the DNA TGTGCCAGCAGGGCGGGACTATATAATTCACCCCTCCACTTT. The chain is built from TRBV28 and TRBJ1-6, with a possible D match to TRBD1 (5 bases). This CDR3 has 14 residues. Germline loops: CDR1 MDHEN, CDR2 SYDVKM. Trimming shortened V by 6 bases and J by 4 bases, and 10 bases separated the two germline ends.

This clone has a single count. The V and J genes are TRBV4-1 and TRBJ2-7, with a tentative D call TRBD2 (7 bases). The CDR3 runs 15 residues. CDR1 is MGHRA, CDR2 YSYEKL, per germline. V lost 0 bases and J 2 bases, leaving 11 bases between the germline ends. The CDR3 region has the DNA TGCGCCAGCAGCCAAGATCTGCGGGGGCCCTACGAGCAGTACTTC. It is translated as CASSQDLRGPYEQYF.

In this sample, this clone turned up a few times. This chain joins TRBV4-1 and TRBJ2-1, with 8 bases aligning to TRBD2. The CDR3 runs to 16 residues. V shed 3 bases, J shed 6 bases, and the junction held 10 bases outside the gene matches. Germline CDR1 reads MGHRA; CDR2 reads YSYEKL. The CDR3 loop reads CASSQSLTGGLNEQFF. The CDR3 coding sequence is TGCGCCAGCAGCCAGTCACTGACGGGGGGGCTCAATGAGCAGTTCTTC.

This clone was picked up one time. V is TRBV6-6 and J is TRBJ2-3; 7 nucleotides line up with TRBD2. This CDR3 region has 12 residues. Germline V CDR1 and CDR2: MNHNY, SVGAGI (reference sequence). Losses at the gene ends were 5 bases for V and 8 bases for J; bases not matched to a gene: 4. The CDR3 reads CASSGSSGTQYF. CDR3 in DNA: TGTGCCAGCAGTGGGTCTAGCGGTACGCAGTATTTT.

The rearrangement uses TRBV30 and TRBJ2-7; 7 nucleotides match TRBD1. The CDR3 has 11 amino acids. Germline V gene lookup returns CDR1 GTSNPN and CDR2 SVGIG (reference sequence). J lost 7 bases, V lost 1 base, and 1 base had no gene match. The CDR3 DNA sequence: TGTGCCTGGAGTGAGACAGGGGAGCAGTACTTC. As protein: CAWSETGEQYF.

The rearrangement joins TRBV12-5 to TRBJ2-7; D remains unclear. The V end was cut by 1 base, the J end by 2 bases, with 6 bases between. The CDR3 runs to 13 residues. Per the germline V gene, CDR1 is LGHNT and CDR2 is FRNRAP. CDR3 in DNA: TGTGCTAGTGGTTTGGCCCAAACCTACGAGCAGTACTTC. Residues: CASGLAQTYEQYF.

This clone was detected only a few times. At one end, the junction sequence differs from germline, possibly due to a read error. This chain uses TRBV7-9 with TRBJ2-1; D is ambiguous. CDR3 length equals 14 residues. The germline V gene has CDR1 SEHNR and CDR2 FQNEAQ (reference sequence). The CDR3 protein is CASSFSGLGNERFF. In DNA form, the CDR3 reads TGTGCCAGCAGCTTCTCCGGATTAGGCAATGAGCGGTTCTTC.

This chain connects TRBV5-1 to TRBJ1-2; 7 bases are a match to TRBD1. Germline V CDR1 and CDR2: SGHRS, YFSETQ. V trimming: 4 bases; J trimming: 0 bases; junction bases outside the gene matches: 9. The CDR3 length is 16 residues. Here the CDR3 DNA reads TGCGCCAGCAGCCCTGACAGGGCTAGAACTAACTATGGCTACACCTTC. Protein: CASSPDRARTNYGYTF.

The chain links TRBV7-9 to TRBJ2-5; D unresolved. Germline V gives CDR1 SEHNR, CDR2 FQNEAQ (reference sequence). This CDR3 comprises 13 residues. Trimming shortened V by 1 base and J by 5 bases, and 8 bases separated the two germline ends. This CDR3 is CASSLDGGETQYF. The CDR3 nucleotides read TGTGCCAGCAGCTTAGACGGCGGTGAGACCCAGTACTTC.

This chain uses TRBV10-1 with TRBJ1-1; D not certain. The CDR3 consists of 13 residues. V lost 3 bases and J lost 1, with 6 bases in between. Germline V gives CDR1 WNHNN, CDR2 SYGVQD (reference sequence). In nucleotides, the CDR3 is TGCGCCAGCAGTGAACAGACGAACACTGAAGCTTTCTTT. This encodes CASSEQTNTEAFF.

This clone has a single count. V and J are TRBV23-1 and TRBJ2-7, with 7 positions matching TRBD1. TRBV23-1 is designated an ORF whose function remains uncertain. Trimming took 6 bases from V and 1 from J; bases not matched to a gene: 6. CDR3 length: 14 amino acids. Here the CDR3 reads CASRGQFLSYEQYF. The CDR3 region has the DNA TGCGCCAGCAGGGGACAGTTCCTTTCCTACGAGCAGTACTTC.

In DNA form, the CDR3 reads TGTGCCAGCAGCCCAAACGGGGGGGGTGAAGCTTTCTTT. Translation: CASSPNGGGEAFF. The chain couples TRBV7-3 to TRBJ1-1, with D perhaps matching TRBD1 (5 bases). Germline-derived CDR1 and CDR2 are SGHTA and FQGTGA. Trimming took off 5 bases at V and 7 bases at J, with 14 bases between the two ends. The CDR3 is 13 amino acids.

A word on this clone: The identical CDR3 is also encoded by other nucleotide sequences in the sample. This sequence joins TRBV6-5 and TRBJ1-5; 8 bases fit TRBD1. This CDR3 contains 15 residues. With V trimmed by 0 bases and J by 6 bases, 4 bases remained unmatched. Germline V gene sequence: CDR1 MNHEY, CDR2 SVGAGI. DNA of the CDR3: TGTGCCAGCAGTTACTCGAGGACAGGGCCTCAGCCCCAGCATTTT. Its protein is CASSYSRTGPQPQHF.

This clone appeared a single time. The rearrangement uses TRBV7-9 and TRBJ2-5, with D unresolved. Germline V gene lookup returns CDR1 SEHNR and CDR2 FQNEAQ (reference sequence). The CDR3 spans 13 residues. V lost 1 base and J 4 bases, leaving 7 bases between the germline ends. In nucleotides, the CDR3 is TGTGCCAGCAGCTTAGGTAGCCCAGAGACCCAGTACTTC. The encoded protein is CASSLGSPETQYF.